A single sample is the source of the 25 T cell receptor beta chains below, sequenced in a study of T cell repertoires in cytomegalovirus infection. TCRdb itself ran the reads through MiXCR, one entry per CDR3 protein. The table shows 650,000 to 900,000 distinct CDR3 sequences, with around a third occurring only once. Their specific antigens are unknown. The material sequenced was cultured CD8+ T cells from PBMCs, taken from culture after CMV antigen stimulation. These TCRs come from a human donor in good health (CMV status not recorded). Some clones in this sample may be carry-over from other donors' samples.

This chain links TRBV7-9 with TRBJ1-3; D is unclear. The CDR3 has 15 residues. V lost 4 bases, J lost 1 base, and 11 bases lay in between. Germline V gene data show CDR1 as SEHNR and CDR2 as FQNEAQ (reference sequence). The CDR3 spells CASSSRDPSGNTIYF. The CDR3 nucleotides are TGTGCCAGCAGCTCTCGCGATCCATCTGGAAACACCATATATTTT.

The chain couples TRBV6-5 to TRBJ1-4; D ambiguous. With 6 bases removed from V and 0 bases from J, the gap between germline ends came to 20 bases. Per the germline V gene, CDR1 is MNHEY and CDR2 is SVGAGI. The CDR3 has 18 residues. CDR3 DNA sequence: TGTGCCAGCAGCTCTGTCCTCGAGACGGGCCCAACTAATGAAAAACTGTTTTTT. This gives the protein CASSSVLETGPTNEKLFF.

The sample holds one count of this clonotype. The chain couples TRBV6-4 to TRBJ2-7; D is undetermined. Germline values: CDR1 MRHNA, CDR2 SNTAGT. Between the trimmed V and J ends, which lost 0 bases and 5 bases, there was a span of 5 bases. This CDR3 is built from 12 residues. The CDR3 DNA is TGTGCCAGCAGTGACTCCTGGGACGAGCAGTACGTC. Protein: CASSDSWDEQYV.

A few counts support this clonotype. The chain joins TRBV7-9 to TRBJ2-1, with D uncertain. V was trimmed by 2 bases and J by 9 bases, leaving 11 bases between them. This CDR3 spans 13 amino acids. Germline-derived CDR1 and CDR2 are SEHNR and FQNEAQ (reference sequence). The CDR3 coding sequence is TGTGCCAGCAGCTTACAAGCTTGGGGTGAGCAGTTCTTC. Protein product: CASSLQAWGEQFF.

This clonotype was counted between two and nine times. The chain employs TRBV10-3 and TRBJ1-2, with D hard to call. The length of the CDR3 is 12 residues. Looked up from germline, CDR1 is ENHRY and CDR2 is SYGVKD. V lost 5 bases, J lost 0 bases, and 4 bases lay in between. The CDR3 sequence is CAISTANYGYTF. The CDR3 coding sequence is TGTGCCATCAGTACAGCTAACTATGGCTACACCTTC.

The chain has TRBV4-3 and TRBJ2-1, with D unclear. CDR1 is LGHNA and CDR2 is YSLEER in the germline V gene. The V gene lost 3 bases and the J gene lost 4 bases, with 16 bases spanning the gap. The CDR3 extends over 16 amino acids. Here the CDR3 reads CASSHTYGLEYNEQFF. Written as DNA, the CDR3 is TGCGCCAGCAGCCACACCTACGGGTTGGAATACAATGAGCAGTTCTTC.

This rearrangement joins TRBV9 to TRBJ2-5; possibly TRBD2 for D (6 bases). In germline, CDR1 is SGDLS, CDR2 YYNGEE. Between the trimmed V and J ends, which lost 0 bases and 1 base, there was a span of 10 bases. CDR3 length equals 15 residues. CDR3 sequence: CASSVGGTTQETQYF. CDR3 coding DNA: TGTGCCAGCAGCGTAGGCGGGACCACCCAAGAGACCCAGTACTTC.

V usage is TRBV18 and J usage is TRBJ2-1, with D possibly called TRBD1 or TRBD2 (5 bases each). Germline V gene lookup returns CDR1 KGHSH and CDR2 LQKENI. Trimming removed 2 bases at V and 7 bases at J, with 15 bases between. The CDR3 sequence is 15 residues long. CDR3 DNA: TGTGCCAGCTCACCAGGTGCAGGGCCGGGGAATGAGCAGTTCTTC. Translated, it gives CASSPGAGPGNEQFF.

The V call is TRBV6-6, the J call TRBJ1-2; perhaps TRBD1 as D (6 bases). Trimming removed 6 bases at V and 8 bases at J, with 19 bases between. This CDR3 region has 14 residues. Per the germline V gene, CDR1 is MNHNY and CDR2 is SVGAGI (reference sequence). CDR3 in DNA: TGTGCCAGCAGCCCCCCCGGGACATATGGCGGCTACACCTTC. This encodes CASSPPGTYGGYTF.

On this clonotype: Given a much more abundant clone one base away, this may be a read error. The chain has TRBV7-2 and TRBJ2-2; TRBD1 might be the D (6 bases). This CDR3 contains 15 residues. The V gene lost 3 bases and the J gene lost 5 bases, with 13 bases spanning the gap. Germline V gene data show CDR1 as SGHTA and CDR2 as FQGNSA. In DNA form, the CDR3 reads TGTGCCAGCAGCTTCTGGACAAGGGGGACCGGGGAGCTGTTTTTT. Translated: CASSFWTRGTGELFF.

This clonotype was detected only a few times. The chain is built from TRBV7-9 and TRBJ1-2, with 7 bases aligning to TRBD1. The V gene end was trimmed by 1 base and the J gene end by 6 bases; junction bases not matched to a gene: 8. Germline CDR1 and CDR2: SEHNR and FQNEAQ (reference sequence). This CDR3 contains 15 residues. CDR3 protein: CASSLGTGVSHGYTF. Here the CDR3 DNA reads TGTGCCAGCAGCTTAGGGACAGGAGTCAGTCATGGCTACACCTTC.

The chain is built from TRBV6-4 and TRBJ2-2; no clear D gene. CDR3 length equals 11 residues. The V gene's germline CDR1 is MRHNA and CDR2 SNTAGT. Trimming left V 1 base short and J 7 bases short, with 1 base between. The CDR3 DNA follows: TGTGCCAGCAGTGACTACGGGGAGCTGTTTTTT. Translating gives CASSDYGELFF.

This rearrangement joins TRBV6-2 or TRBV6-3 to TRBJ1-1; D not resolved. Germline V lookup: CDR1 MNHEY, CDR2 SVGEGT. The CDR3 is 15 amino acids. Trimming took 6 bases from V and 6 from J, leaving 20 bases between them. The CDR3 spells CASSNPRVGAAEAFF. CDR3 DNA sequence: TGTGCCAGCAGCAACCCTCGAGTTGGAGCCGCTGAAGCTTTCTTT.

This clonotype was found a few times. This rearrangement joins TRBV14 to TRBJ2-1; a possible D gene is TRBD2 (6 bases). The germline V gene has CDR1 SGHDN and CDR2 FVKESK. The CDR3 has 15 residues. Trimming removed 4 bases from V and 4 bases from J, with 14 bases in between. The CDR3 DNA sequence: TGTGCCAGCAGCCCACCCGGAGGAGGGTACAATGAGCAGTTCTTC. As protein: CASSPPGGGYNEQFF.

This clonotype turned up a few times. This sequence joins TRBV15 and TRBJ1-5; perhaps TRBD1 as D (5 bases). CDR1 is LNHNV, CDR2 YYDKDF, per germline (reference sequence). Trimming removed 1 base from V and 3 bases from J, with 7 bases in between. This CDR3 is built from 14 residues. CDR3 in DNA: TGTGCCACCAGCAGAGCAGGGTACAATCAGCCCCAGCATTTT. Its translation is CATSRAGYNQPQHF.

The genes are TRBV5-1 and TRBJ2-3; D may be TRBD2 (6 bases). V was clipped by 0 bases and J by 4 bases, with 12 bases between them. CDR3 length equals 15 residues. CDR1 is SGHRS, CDR2 YFSETQ, per germline. CDR3 in amino acids: CASSLEGAGPDTQYF. The CDR3 nucleotides are TGCGCCAGCAGCTTGGAGGGAGCGGGCCCAGATACGCAGTATTTT.

Comments on this clonotype: A read error may be the cause here, since a much bigger clone is one base away. In DNA, the CDR3 is TGTGTCAGCAGCCTCGGGACAGGGTCGGGTCAGCCCCAGCATTTT. This gives the protein CVSSLGTGSGQPQHF. The chain is built from TRBV7-8 and TRBJ1-5; TRBD1 aligns across 9 bases. The V gene's germline CDR1 is SGHVS and CDR2 FQNEAQ. This CDR3 has 15 amino acids. The full variable domain, its missing parts supplied by reference TRBV7-8 and TRBJ1-5, is GAGVSQSPRYKVAKRGQDVALRCDPISGHVSLFWYQQALGQGPEFLTYFQNEAQLDKSGLPSDRFFAERPEGSVSTLKIQRTQQEDSAVYLCVSSLGTGSGQPQHFGDGTRLSIL.

The chain employs TRBV11-2 and TRBJ2-3, with 7 positions matching TRBD2. The junction had 12 bases not matched to a gene; V was cut back by 5 bases and J by 1 base. This CDR3 is built from 17 residues. Germline CDR1 and CDR2: SGHAT and FQNNGV. The CDR3 coding sequence is TGTGCCAGCAGCCCTCATTACCGAACTAGCGGCACAGATACGCAGTATTTT. Translating it yields CASSPHYRTSGTDTQYF.

The chain is built from TRBV19 and TRBJ1-1, with 10 positions matching TRBD1. CDR1 is LNHDA, CDR2 SQIVND, per germline (reference sequence). Trimming at V came to 7 bases and at J to 1 base, leaving 9 bases not matched to a gene. This CDR3 comprises 16 residues. The CDR3 is CASIPTDRGPNTEAFF. The CDR3 bases are TGTGCCAGTATCCCTACCGACAGGGGGCCGAACACTGAAGCTTTCTTT. Full variable domain (rest looked up from reference TRBV19 and TRBJ1-1): DGGITQSPKYLFRKEGQNVTLSCEQNLNHDAMYWYRQDPGQGLRLIYYSQIVNDFQKGDIAEGYSVSREKKESFPLTVTSAQKNPTAFYLCASIPTDRGPNTEAFFGQGTRLTVV.

This clonotype was seen a handful of times. The J gene is TRBJ2-7, the V gene TRBV6-2 or TRBV6-3; 9 nucleotides align to TRBD1. The CDR3 is made up of 15 amino acids. CDR1 is MNHEY, CDR2 SVGEGT, per germline. Losses at the gene ends were 0 bases for V and 4 bases for J; bases not matched to a gene: 4. The CDR3 nucleotides are TGTGCCAGCAGTTACTCGGGACAGGGTCAATACGAGCAGTACTTC. Protein sequence: CASSYSGQGQYEQYF.

There are a few counts of this clonotype. The chain is built from TRBV5-1 and TRBJ2-3; D not certain. From germline, CDR1 is SGHRS and CDR2 YFSETQ. V gave up 4 bases and J gave up 5 bases, with 14 bases separating them. The CDR3 is made up of 14 amino acids. The CDR3 bases are TGCGCCAGCAGCCTCCTCTCTGAGGAAGATACGCAGTATTTT. This encodes CASSLLSEEDTQYF.

The J gene is TRBJ2-1, the V gene TRBV7-9; D is possibly TRBD1 (5 bases). The CDR3 is made up of 13 amino acids. Trimming stripped 5 bases from V and 5 bases from J, with 10 bases between. Germline V gene sequence: CDR1 SEHNR, CDR2 FQNEAQ (reference sequence). CDR3 loop: CASSPTENNEQFF. CDR3 nucleotides: TGTGCCAGCAGCCCGACAGAAAACAATGAGCAGTTCTTC.

The chain recombines TRBV7-6 with TRBJ1-5, with 10 bases that match TRBD1. Germline loops: CDR1 SGHVS, CDR2 FNYEAQ. V gave up 1 base and J gave up 2 bases; unmatched junction bases: 11. This CDR3 spans 19 amino acids. The CDR3 protein is CASSLEGGQGFRGNQPQHF. The CDR3 DNA sequence: TGTGCCAGCAGCTTAGAGGGGGGACAGGGGTTCAGGGGCAATCAGCCCCAGCATTTT.

The chain links TRBV27 to TRBJ1-1; D is undetermined. The CDR3 spans 14 residues. Germline CDR1 and CDR2: MNHEY and SMNVEV (reference sequence). Trimming removed 7 bases at V and 0 bases at J, with 12 bases between. The CDR3 DNA reads as TGTGCCAGCAAGAGGGCGGGCCTGAACACTGAAGCTTTCTTT. This codes for CASKRAGLNTEAFF.

This clonotype has only a few counts. This chain connects TRBV11-2 to TRBJ2-7; 11 bases map to TRBD2. V dropped 1 base and J dropped 4; count of bases not matched to a gene: 9. The CDR3 covers 17 residues. Per the germline V gene, CDR1 is SGHAT and CDR2 is FQNNGV. The CDR3 nucleotides are TGTGCCAGCAGCTTAGCGGTCCTAGCGGGGGGAAGGTACGAGCAGTACGTC. It codes for CASSLAVLAGGRYEQYV.